Listed below are T cell receptor beta chains from one sample, sequenced in a study of TIL therapy for anti-PD-1-resistant metastatic lung cancer. TCRdb's table, derived via immunoSEQ multiplex PCR, lists solely in-frame clones and lacks some. The table lists tens of thousands of clones, 80% to 90% of them singletons. Specimen: blood, collected at baseline. These receptor sequences come from a person between 25 and 80 years old with non-small cell lung cancer. The CDR3 runs from the conserved cysteine through the conserved F or W. Each record gives: clone size, V gene, J gene, D gene, CDR3 protein, CDR3 DNA. D genes are given only for firm matches. Clone size is given for some rows only: seen once, a few or many times, or a class if the clone is expanded.

size: .; V: TRBV6-6; J: TRBJ1-1; D: TRBD1; CDR3: CASTVDRGRTEAFF; DNA: TGTGCCAGCACTGTGGACAGGGGGCGGACTGAAGCTTTCTTT
size: .; V: TRBV6-5; J: TRBJ2-1; D: .; CDR3: CASSYSQGRDEQFF; DNA: TGTGCCAGCAGTTACAGCCAGGGAAGGGATGAGCAGTTCTTC
size: .; V: TRBV9; J: TRBJ1-1; D: .; CDR3: CASSVDGGVTEAFF; DNA: TGTGCCAGCAGCGTAGATGGTGGGGTCACTGAAGCTTTCTTT
size: .; V: TRBV9; J: TRBJ2-3; D: TRBD2; CDR3: CASSPWLAGGPDTQYF; DNA: TGTGCCAGCAGCCCCTGGTTAGCGGGGGGGCCAGATACGCAGTATTTT
size: few; V: TRBV14; J: TRBJ1-4; D: .; CDR3: CASSQSDRTNEKLFF; DNA: TGTGCCAGCAGCCAATCAGACAGGACTAATGAAAAACTGTTTTTT
size: .; V: TRBV30; J: TRBJ2-3; D: TRBD2; CDR3: CAWSRLAGDTQYF; DNA: TGTGCCTGGAGTCGACTAGCGGGAGATACGCAGTATTTT
size: few; V: TRBV19; J: TRBJ1-6; D: .; CDR3: CASSIYQSSYNSPLHF; DNA: TGTGCCAGTAGTATTTATCAGAGCTCCTATAATTCACCCCTCCACTTT
size: .; V: TRBV10-3; J: TRBJ2-1; D: TRBD2; CDR3: CAISLGGTSGSNEQFF; DNA: TGTGCCATCAGTTTGGGGGGGACTAGCGGGAGCAATGAGCAGTTCTTC
size: few; V: TRBV7-3; J: TRBJ1-1; D: .; CDR3: CASSLNGGNTEAFF; DNA: TGTGCCAGCAGCTTAAACGGGGGAAACACTGAAGCTTTCTTT
size: .; V: TRBV10-3; J: TRBJ2-7; D: .; CDR3: CAISEWQGSDEQYF; DNA: TGTGCCATCAGTGAGTGGCAGGGATCCGACGAGCAGTACTTC
size: .; V: TRBV15; J: TRBJ1-4; D: .; CDR3: CATSRDGGPEKLFF; DNA: TGTGCCACCAGCAGAGACGGGGGGCCTGAAAAACTGTTTTTT
size: .; V: TRBV10-3; J: TRBJ2-7; D: TRBD1; CDR3: CAIGVRQGAHEQYF; DNA: TGTGCCATCGGGGTAAGACAGGGGGCACACGAGCAGTACTTC
size: .; V: TRBV24-1; J: TRBJ2-2; D: .; CDR3: CAIRDAPTGELFF; DNA: TGTGCCATCCGGGACGCGCCCACCGGGGAGCTGTTTTTT
size: .; V: TRBV3-1/TRBV3-2; J: TRBJ1-1; D: .; CDR3: CASSQVNRGEAFF; DNA: TGTGCCAGCAGCCAAGTCAATAGAGGGGAAGCTTTCTTT
size: .; V: TRBV24-1; J: TRBJ1-4; D: TRBD1; CDR3: CATGLRRQGALRVGNEKLFF; DNA: TGTGCCACCGGCCTGAGAAGACAGGGGGCATTAAGGGTTGGTAATGAAAAACTGTTTTTT
size: .; V: TRBV19; J: TRBJ1-6; D: .; CDR3: CASSIYSSSYNSPLHF; DNA: TGTGCCAGTAGTATTTACTCCAGCTCCTATAATTCACCCCTCCACTTT
size: .; V: TRBV27; J: TRBJ1-6; D: .; CDR3: CASMRGGTNSPLHF; DNA: TGTGCCAGCATGCGGGGGGGGACTAATTCACCCCTCCACTTT
size: .; V: TRBV7-3; J: TRBJ2-2; D: .; CDR3: CASSPLHSSNGELFF; DNA: TGTGCCAGCAGCCCACTTCATAGTTCTAACGGGGAGCTGTTTTTT
size: .; V: TRBV5-1; J: TRBJ2-1; D: .; CDR3: CASSPGTGIYNEQFF; DNA: TGCGCCAGCAGCCCTGGGACTGGAATCTACAATGAGCAGTTCTTC
size: once; V: TRBV28; J: TRBJ2-1; D: .; CDR3: CASSSSTGSAYNEQFF; DNA: TGTGCCAGCAGTTCGTCTACAGGGAGCGCCTACAATGAGCAGTTCTTC
size: .; V: TRBV7-2; J: TRBJ2-1; D: .; CDR3: CASSLSWGLYNEQFF; DNA: TGTGCCAGCAGCTTATCTTGGGGATTATACAATGAGCAGTTCTTC
size: .; V: TRBV6-5; J: TRBJ2-1; D: .; CDR3: CASSYSSRVGGQFF; DNA: TGTGCCAGCAGTTACTCGAGCAGGGTTGGTGGGCAGTTCTTC
size: .; V: TRBV27; J: TRBJ2-1; D: TRBD1; CDR3: CASYPGTGIFNEQFF; DNA: TGTGCCAGCTACCCCGGGACAGGGATTTTCAATGAGCAGTTCTTC
size: .; V: TRBV9; J: TRBJ2-2; D: .; CDR3: CASSVGGHGSPGTGELFF; DNA: TGTGCCAGCAGCGTAGGGGGCCACGGGTCCCCGGGGACCGGGGAGCTGTTTTTT
size: .; V: TRBV6-6; J: TRBJ2-1; D: TRBD2; CDR3: CASSYSQAGTYNEQFF; DNA: TGTGCCAGCAGTTACTCGCAAGCGGGGACCTACAATGAGCAGTTCTTC
size: .; V: TRBV5-4; J: TRBJ2-3; D: TRBD2; CDR3: CASALAGVDTQYF; DNA: TGTGCCAGCGCACTAGCGGGAGTAGATACGCAGTATTTT
size: .; V: TRBV18; J: TRBJ2-5; D: TRBD1; CDR3: CASSPLPGQGETQYF; DNA: TGTGCCAGCTCACCACTCCCCGGACAGGGAGAGACCCAGTACTTC
size: .; V: TRBV2; J: TRBJ2-7; D: TRBD1; CDR3: CASTRDRGYEQYF; DNA: TGTGCCAGCACCCGGGACAGGGGCTACGAGCAGTACTTC
size: .; V: TRBV7-9; J: TRBJ1-2; D: .; CDR3: CASSLDETGYGYTF; DNA: TGTGCCAGCAGCTTAGATGAGACAGGCTATGGCTACACCTTC
size: .; V: TRBV28; J: TRBJ2-5; D: .; CDR3: CASSLSVETQYF; DNA: TGTGCCAGCAGTTTATCCGTAGAGACCCAGTACTTC
size: .; V: TRBV18; J: TRBJ2-2; D: TRBD1; CDR3: CASSWGQPLQPQASTGELFF; DNA: TGTGCCAGCTCATGGGGACAGCCCCTCCAACCCCAAGCGAGCACCGGGGAGCTGTTTTTT
size: .; V: TRBV7-9; J: TRBJ1-2; D: .; CDR3: CASSLGVGGDDYGYTF; DNA: TGTGCCAGCAGCTTAGGAGTTGGGGGGGATGACTATGGCTACACCTTC
size: few; V: TRBV30; J: TRBJ2-1; D: TRBD1; CDR3: CAWSLILTGKGNEQFF; DNA: TGTGCCTGGAGCCTGATACTGACAGGGAAAGGCAATGAGCAGTTCTTC
size: .; V: TRBV19; J: TRBJ1-1; D: .; CDR3: CASSMTLGVNTEAFF; DNA: TGTGCCAGTAGTATGACTCTTGGGGTGAACACTGAAGCTTTCTTT
size: .; V: TRBV3-1/TRBV3-2; J: TRBJ1-4; D: .; CDR3: CASSPRSVGNEKLFF; DNA: TGTGCCAGCAGCCCCCGATCTGTAGGTAATGAAAAACTGTTTTTT
size: .; V: TRBV4-2; J: TRBJ2-1; D: TRBD2; CDR3: CASSPRGAVAGDEQFF; DNA: TGTGCCAGCAGCCCAAGAGGGGCGGTAGCGGGAGATGAGCAGTTCTTC
size: .; V: TRBV3-1/TRBV3-2; J: TRBJ1-4; D: .; CDR3: CASSLKVGPANEKLFF; DNA: TGTGCCAGCAGCCTAAAAGTGGGGCCGGCTAATGAAAAACTGTTTTTT
size: .; V: TRBV5-6; J: TRBJ1-2; D: .; CDR3: CASSLASGGGYTF; DNA: TGTGCCAGCAGCTTGGCCTCGGGTGGGGGCTACACCTTC
size: .; V: TRBV4-1; J: TRBJ2-7; D: .; CDR3: CASSQDWPYEQYF; DNA: TGCGCCAGCAGCCAAGATTGGCCCTACGAGCAGTACTTC
size: .; V: TRBV20-1; J: TRBJ1-2; D: .; CDR3: CSASTSRAGYTF; DNA: TGCAGTGCTAGTACGTCCCGTGCTGGCTACACCTTC
size: .; V: TRBV19; J: TRBJ1-6; D: .; CDR3: CASSQQGIGHNSPLHF; DNA: TGTGCCAGTAGTCAACAGGGAATTGGGCACAATTCACCCCTCCACTTT
size: .; V: TRBV2; J: TRBJ2-2; D: .; CDR3: CASRDRNTGELFF; DNA: TGTGCCAGCAGGGATCGGAACACCGGGGAGCTGTTTTTT
size: .; V: TRBV7-9; J: TRBJ1-2; D: TRBD1; CDR3: CASSLTSPGGSGYTF; DNA: TGTGCCAGCAGCTTAACCAGTCCAGGGGGCAGTGGCTACACCTTC
size: .; V: TRBV18; J: TRBJ1-2; D: TRBD1; CDR3: CASSLTGTEYGYTF; DNA: TGTGCCAGCTCACTTACCGGGACAGAGTATGGCTACACCTTC
size: few; V: TRBV2; J: TRBJ1-5; D: .; CDR3: CASSRSSRNQPQHF; DNA: TGTGCCAGCTCCCGGAGCAGCCGCAATCAGCCCCAGCATTTT
size: .; V: TRBV5-6; J: TRBJ1-2; D: .; CDR3: CASSYGTIGSYTF; DNA: TGTGCCAGCAGCTACGGGACAATCGGATCCTACACCTTC
size: .; V: TRBV11-3; J: TRBJ2-1; D: .; CDR3: CASSLRDLSRGAYNEQFF; DNA: TGTGCCAGCAGCTTGAGGGATCTATCAAGGGGGGCCTACAATGAGCAGTTCTTC
size: .; V: TRBV9; J: TRBJ2-7; D: .; CDR3: CASSVKGSHEQYF; DNA: TGTGCCAGCAGCGTAAAAGGAAGCCACGAGCAGTACTTC
size: .; V: TRBV21-1; J: TRBJ2-4; D: .; CDR3: CASSGTGTGVDIAKNIQYF; DNA: TGTGCCAGCAGCGGAACCGGGACAGGGGTCGACATAGCCAAAAACATTCAGTACTTC
size: .; V: TRBV6-5; J: TRBJ2-6; D: .; CDR3: CASRGGSGANVLTF; DNA: TGTGCCAGCAGAGGAGGCTCTGGGGCCAACGTCCTGACTTTC
size: .; V: TRBV30; J: TRBJ2-3; D: TRBD2; CDR3: CAGQAGSPDTQYF; DNA: TGTGCCGGCCAAGCGGGAAGCCCAGATACGCAGTATTTT
size: .; V: TRBV29-1; J: TRBJ2-4; D: .; CDR3: CSVQGLENIQYF; DNA: TGCAGCGTTCAGGGGCTCGAAAACATTCAGTACTTC